The rows below give T cell receptor beta chains drawn from one sample of a study of blood T cell repertoires in COVID-19. Sequencing used immunoSEQ multiplex PCR; TCRdb keeps in-frame clones, though not all of them. The repertoire includes 200,000 or so clones, around nine tenths of them detected once, and roughly 2% sits in the top ten. The sequencing sample was made of peripheral blood. Receptors were obtained from a man between 65 and 85 years old with active or convalescent COVID-19. Both conserved end residues are part of each CDR3. The D gene is left open where the match is weak. Some rows mark clone size as missing; the rest say once, few, many or name a class of expanded clone.

abundance	j_gene	d_gene	v_gene	CDR3aa	CDR3nt
NA	TRBJ1-6	TRBD1	TRBV7-2	CASSPYGTDRESPLHF	TGTGCCAGCAGCCCTTACGGGACAGACAGGGAATCACCCCTCCACTTT
once	TRBJ2-4	NA	TRBV30	CAWSSRGLPAKNIQYF	TGTGCCTGGAGTTCAAGGGGCCTCCCAGCCAAAAACATTCAGTACTTC
NA	TRBJ1-2	NA	TRBV28	CASSFIQAPNSNYGYTF	TGTGCCAGCAGTTTCATCCAGGCCCCAAATTCTAACTATGGCTACACCTTC
NA	TRBJ2-1	TRBD2	TRBV7-9	CASSPTTSLPGNEQFF	TGTGCCAGCAGCCCTACGACTAGCCTACCCGGGAATGAGCAGTTCTTC
NA	TRBJ2-3	TRBD1	TRBV6-1	CASSERGQGWTDTQYF	TGTGCCAGCAGTGAGAGAGGACAGGGATGGACAGATACGCAGTATTTT
NA	TRBJ1-2	NA	TRBV6-1	CASSEGTRAYGYTF	TGTGCCAGCAGTGAAGGGACGAGGGCCTATGGCTACACCTTC
NA	TRBJ1-2	TRBD1	TRBV12-3/TRBV12-4	CASRPQGARGYTF	TGTGCCAGCAGACCACAGGGGGCGCGTGGCTACACCTTC
NA	TRBJ2-7	NA	TRBV7-2	CASRKDTTYEQYF	TGTGCCAGCAGAAAGGACACGACCTACGAGCAGTACTTC
once	TRBJ2-7	NA	TRBV5-6	CASSLISEREQYF	TGTGCCAGCAGCTTGATTTCAGAGCGCGAGCAGTACTTC
NA	TRBJ2-7	TRBD1	TRBV9	CASSVGQGKEVGEQYF	TGTGCCAGCAGCGTAGGACAGGGTAAAGAAGTCGGCGAGCAGTACTTC
NA	TRBJ2-2	TRBD2	TRBV2	CASKGLANTGELFF	TGTGCCAGCAAGGGACTAGCGAACACCGGGGAGCTGTTTTTT
NA	TRBJ2-5	TRBD2	TRBV5-4	CASSLIAGGQETQYF	TGTGCCAGCAGCTTAATAGCGGGAGGGCAAGAGACCCAGTACTTC
NA	TRBJ1-1	NA	TRBV29-1	CSVEELRGLYTEAFF	TGCAGCGTTGAAGAATTGAGGGGGTTGTACACTGAAGCTTTCTTT
few	TRBJ2-7	TRBD1	TRBV4-1	CASSQGADRVTYEQYF	TGCGCCAGCAGCCAAGGAGCGGACAGGGTGACCTACGAGCAGTACTTC
NA	TRBJ1-2	TRBD1	TRBV4-3	CASSQEDRGNGYTF	TGCGCCAGCAGCCAAGAAGACAGGGGGAATGGCTACACCTTC
NA	TRBJ2-3	TRBD2	TRBV5-1	CASSSGLAGGRISDTQYF	TGCGCCAGCAGCTCGGGACTAGCGGGGGGGCGGATTTCGGATACGCAGTATTTT
few	TRBJ2-1	TRBD2	TRBV7-9	CASSPQGGGALYYNEQFF	TGTGCCAGCAGCCCTCAGGGCGGGGGGGCTTTGTACTACAATGAGCAGTTCTTC
NA	TRBJ2-5	NA	TRBV7-8	CASSAGRQETQYF	TGTGCCAGCAGCGCGGGTCGCCAAGAGACCCAGTACTTC
NA	TRBJ2-7	NA	TRBV11-2	CASSGGYEQYF	TGTGCCAGCAGCGGAGGCTACGAGCAGTACTTC
once	TRBJ2-2	TRBD2	TRBV7-6	CASSLGFPSGGYTGELFF	TGTGCCAGCAGCTTAGGGTTTCCTAGCGGGGGTTACACCGGGGAGCTGTTTTTT
NA	TRBJ2-2	NA	TRBV2	CASSEARLGGPNTGELFF	TGTGCCAGCAGTGAAGCTAGGCTCGGGGGGCCAAACACCGGGGAGCTGTTTTTT
once	TRBJ2-1	NA	TRBV24-1	CATSDSGYNEQFF	TGTGCCACCAGTGATTCAGGGTACAATGAGCAGTTCTTC
NA	TRBJ2-1	TRBD2	TRBV4-3	CASSQDGKVAGGFSYNEQFF	TGCGCCAGCAGCCAAGATGGGAAGGTAGCGGGAGGGTTCTCCTACAATGAGCAGTTCTTC
NA	TRBJ1-1	NA	TRBV5-1	CASSLEPLEFRGNTEAFF	TGCGCCAGCAGCCTGGAACCTCTAGAATTCAGGGGGAACACTGAAGCTTTCTTT
NA	TRBJ2-1	NA	TRBV28	CASSFRKQRGEQFF	TGTGCCAGCAGTTTCCGTAAGCAGAGGGGGGAGCAGTTCTTC
NA	TRBJ2-1	TRBD2	TRBV9	CASSVVASGGHNEQFF	TGTGCCAGCAGCGTAGTGGCTAGCGGGGGTCACAATGAGCAGTTCTTC
few	TRBJ1-2	TRBD1	TRBV30	CAWSVLRTGGLGYTF	TGTGCCTGGAGTGTTCTGCGGACAGGGGGCTTGGGCTACACCTTC
NA	TRBJ2-3	NA	TRBV6-4	CARTSSPGTDTQYF	TGTGCCAGGACGTCTAGCCCAGGTACAGATACGCAGTATTTT
NA	TRBJ2-7	NA	TRBV20-1	CSASSPYEQYF	TGCAGTGCGAGCTCCCCCTACGAGCAGTACTTC
few	TRBJ1-3	NA	TRBV14	CASSQYHGLIRNTIYF	TGTGCCAGCAGCCAATATCACGGACTCATTCGAAACACCATATATTTT
NA	TRBJ2-7	NA	TRBV9	CASSVLVGGEQYF	TGTGCCAGCAGCGTATTGGTAGGGGGCGAGCAGTACTTC
NA	TRBJ1-5	NA	TRBV6-1	CASSEGVQGSNQPQHF	TGTGCCAGCAGTGAAGGGGTTCAGGGTAGCAATCAGCCCCAGCATTTT